The clone carrying this T cell receptor (beta chain) was counted many times. The antigen is not known. The data derive from a study of breast tumors, draining lymph nodes, adjacent tissues. Overall study findings and caveats: Compared with lymph nodes, tumors were less diverse; compared with nontumor tissue, more. That most tumor T cells come from lymph nodes remained unproven. Compared with basal-like, luminal-like tumors shared significantly more repertoire with nontumor tissue.

The lymph nodes were axillary draining lymph nodes from breast cancer patients. One entry per CDR3 protein results from TCRdb running MiXCR on the multiplex PCR reads. The table records about 170,000 distinct CDR3 sequences, approximately 33% of them present only once. The CDR3 is 13 residues long. Germline-derived CDR1 and CDR2 are LNHDA and SQIVND (reference sequence). V dropped 5 bases and J dropped 0 bases, with 6 bases sitting between them. This sequence was found in a female donor with breast cancer. Some clones in this sample may be carry-over from other donors' samples. The V and J genes are TRBV19 and TRBJ2-3; D is unresolved. Sequences were obtained from axillary lymph node tissue. In nucleotides, the CDR3 is TGTGCCAGTAGTTTCCAGAGCACAGATACGCAGTATTTT. This translates into CASSFQSTDTQYF.